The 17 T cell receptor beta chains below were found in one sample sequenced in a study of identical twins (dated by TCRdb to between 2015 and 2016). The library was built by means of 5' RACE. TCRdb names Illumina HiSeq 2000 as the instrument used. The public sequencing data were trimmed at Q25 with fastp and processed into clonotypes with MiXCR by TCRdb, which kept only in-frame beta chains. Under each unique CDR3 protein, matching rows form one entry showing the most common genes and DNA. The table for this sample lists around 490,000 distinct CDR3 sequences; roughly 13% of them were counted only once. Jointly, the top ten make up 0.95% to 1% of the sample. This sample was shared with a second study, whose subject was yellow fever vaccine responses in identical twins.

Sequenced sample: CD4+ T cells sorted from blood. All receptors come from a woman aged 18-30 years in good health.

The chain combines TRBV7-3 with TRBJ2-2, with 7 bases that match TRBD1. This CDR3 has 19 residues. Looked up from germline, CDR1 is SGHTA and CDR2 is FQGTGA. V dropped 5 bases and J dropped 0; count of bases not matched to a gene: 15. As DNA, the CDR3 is TGTGCCAGCAGCCTCGTTTCCGGGGACAGAAAAACGAACACCGGGGAGCTGTTTTTT. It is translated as CASSLVSGDRKTNTGELFF.

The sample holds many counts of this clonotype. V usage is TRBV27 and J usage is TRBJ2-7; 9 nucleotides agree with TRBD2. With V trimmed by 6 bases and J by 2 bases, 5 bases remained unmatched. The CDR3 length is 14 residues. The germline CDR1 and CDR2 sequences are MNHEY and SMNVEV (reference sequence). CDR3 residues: CASRKLAGPYEQYF. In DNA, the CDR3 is TGTGCCAGCAGAAAACTAGCGGGCCCCTACGAGCAGTACTTC.

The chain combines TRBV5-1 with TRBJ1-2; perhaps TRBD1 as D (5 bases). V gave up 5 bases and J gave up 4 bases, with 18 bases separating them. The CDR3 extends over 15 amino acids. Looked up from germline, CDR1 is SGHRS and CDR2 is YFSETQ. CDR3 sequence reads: CASRWEAGKSYGYTF. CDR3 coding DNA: TGCGCCAGCAGGTGGGAGGCAGGGAAATCCTATGGCTACACCTTC.

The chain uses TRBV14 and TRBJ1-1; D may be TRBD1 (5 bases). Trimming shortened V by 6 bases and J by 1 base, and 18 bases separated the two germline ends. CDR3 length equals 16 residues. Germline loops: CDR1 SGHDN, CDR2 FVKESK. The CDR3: CASRPGFQAANTEAFF. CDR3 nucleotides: TGTGCCAGCAGACCAGGGTTTCAGGCGGCGAACACTGAAGCTTTCTTT.

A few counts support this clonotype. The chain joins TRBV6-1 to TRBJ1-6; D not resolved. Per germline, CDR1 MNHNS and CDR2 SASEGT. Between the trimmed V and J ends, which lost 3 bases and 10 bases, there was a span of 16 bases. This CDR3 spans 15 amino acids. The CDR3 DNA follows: TGTGCCAGCAGTGATTACAGACTGCCGCAGTCACCCCTCCACTTT. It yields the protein CASSDYRLPQSPLHF.

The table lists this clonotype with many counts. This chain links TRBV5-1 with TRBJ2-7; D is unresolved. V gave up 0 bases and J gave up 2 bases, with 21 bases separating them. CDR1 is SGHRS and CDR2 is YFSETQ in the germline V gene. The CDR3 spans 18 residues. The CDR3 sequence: CASSLESIRRLGPYEQYF. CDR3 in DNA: TGCGCCAGCAGCTTGGAGTCTATTCGGCGACTCGGGCCCTACGAGCAGTACTTC.

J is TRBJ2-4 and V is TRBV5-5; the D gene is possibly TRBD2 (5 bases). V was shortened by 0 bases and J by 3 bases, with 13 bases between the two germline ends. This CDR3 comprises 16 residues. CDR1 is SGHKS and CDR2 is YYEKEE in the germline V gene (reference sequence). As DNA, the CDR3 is TGTGCCAGCAGCTTGGTGCCCGCCGGAGGCAAAAACATTCAGTACTTC. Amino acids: CASSLVPAGGKNIQYF.

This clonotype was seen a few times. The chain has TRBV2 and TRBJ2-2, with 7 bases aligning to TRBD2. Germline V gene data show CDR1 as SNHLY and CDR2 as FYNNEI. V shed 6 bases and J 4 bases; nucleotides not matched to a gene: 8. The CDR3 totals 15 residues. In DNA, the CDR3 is TGTGCCAGCAGCCCCGTGGGGGGGGTCACCGGGGAGCTGTTTTTT. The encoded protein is CASSPVGGVTGELFF.

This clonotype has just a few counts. The CDR3 is CASSQEQGLGGTQYF. The CDR3 DNA sequence: TGCGCCAGCAGCCAAGAGCAGGGACTAGGGGGGACCCAGTACTTC. The gene calls are TRBV4-3 and TRBJ2-5; TRBD2 agrees at 8 bases. The germline gives CDR1 LGHNA, CDR2 YSLEER. The junction had 7 bases not matched to a gene; V was cut back by 0 bases and J by 7 bases. The CDR3 sequence is 15 residues long.

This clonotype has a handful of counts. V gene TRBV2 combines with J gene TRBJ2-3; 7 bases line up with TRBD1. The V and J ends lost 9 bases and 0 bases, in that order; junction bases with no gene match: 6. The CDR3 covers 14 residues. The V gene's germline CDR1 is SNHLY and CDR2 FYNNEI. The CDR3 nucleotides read TGTGCCAGTAACAGGGGCCCAAGCACAGATACGCAGTATTTT. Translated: CASNRGPSTDTQYF.

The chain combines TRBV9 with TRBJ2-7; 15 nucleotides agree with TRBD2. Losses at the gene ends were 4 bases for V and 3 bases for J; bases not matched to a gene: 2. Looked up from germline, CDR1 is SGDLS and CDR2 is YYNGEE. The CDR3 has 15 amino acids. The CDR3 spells CASSTGLAGGYEQYF. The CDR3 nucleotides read TGTGCCAGCAGCACGGGACTAGCGGGAGGCTACGAGCAGTACTTC.

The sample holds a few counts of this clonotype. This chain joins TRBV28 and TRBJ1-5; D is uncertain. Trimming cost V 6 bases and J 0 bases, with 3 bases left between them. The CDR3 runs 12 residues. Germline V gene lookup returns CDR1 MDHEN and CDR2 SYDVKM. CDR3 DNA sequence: TGTGCCAGCAGCATTAGCAATCAGCCCCAGCATTTT. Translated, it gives CASSISNQPQHF.

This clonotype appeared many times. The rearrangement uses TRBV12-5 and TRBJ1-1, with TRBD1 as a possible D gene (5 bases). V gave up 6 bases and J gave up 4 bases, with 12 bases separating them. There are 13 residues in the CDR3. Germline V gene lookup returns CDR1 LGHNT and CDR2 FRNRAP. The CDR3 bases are TGTGCTAGTGGCCTCGGGGGAGGCACTGAAGCTTTCTTT. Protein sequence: CASGLGGGTEAFF.

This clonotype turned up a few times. The CDR3 region has the DNA TGTGCCACCAGCAGGGCTTCGAACACTGAAGCTTTCTTT. It codes for CATSRASNTEAFF. The chain employs TRBV15 and TRBJ1-1; D not resolved. The V gene's germline CDR1 is LNHNV and CDR2 YYDKDF (reference sequence). V shed 3 bases and J shed 1 base, with 6 bases lying between them. CDR3 size: 13 residues.

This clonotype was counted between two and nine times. CDR3 coding DNA: TGCGCCAGCAGCTTAAGGGGGACTAGCGGGCCCTACAATGAGCAGTTCTTC. Its translation: CASSLRGTSGPYNEQFF. The chain carries TRBV5-1 and TRBJ2-1; TRBD2 agrees at 12 bases. V lost 2 bases to trimming and J lost 2 bases; unmatched junction nucleotides: 5. The germline V gene has CDR1 SGHRS and CDR2 YFSETQ. The CDR3 contains 17 residues.

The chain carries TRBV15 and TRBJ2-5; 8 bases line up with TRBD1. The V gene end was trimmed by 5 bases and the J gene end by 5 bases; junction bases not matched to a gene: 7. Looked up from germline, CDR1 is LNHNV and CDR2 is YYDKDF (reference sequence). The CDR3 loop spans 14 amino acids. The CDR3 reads CATSPGGVGETQYF. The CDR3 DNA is TGTGCCACCAGCCCAGGGGGCGTGGGGGAGACCCAGTACTTC.

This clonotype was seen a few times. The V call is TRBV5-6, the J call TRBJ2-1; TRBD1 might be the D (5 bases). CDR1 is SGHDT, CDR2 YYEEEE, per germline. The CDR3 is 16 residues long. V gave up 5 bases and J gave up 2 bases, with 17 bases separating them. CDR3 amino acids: CASRPLGLRTYNEQFF. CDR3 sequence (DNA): TGTGCCAGCAGACCCCTGGGGCTACGGACCTACAATGAGCAGTTCTTC.